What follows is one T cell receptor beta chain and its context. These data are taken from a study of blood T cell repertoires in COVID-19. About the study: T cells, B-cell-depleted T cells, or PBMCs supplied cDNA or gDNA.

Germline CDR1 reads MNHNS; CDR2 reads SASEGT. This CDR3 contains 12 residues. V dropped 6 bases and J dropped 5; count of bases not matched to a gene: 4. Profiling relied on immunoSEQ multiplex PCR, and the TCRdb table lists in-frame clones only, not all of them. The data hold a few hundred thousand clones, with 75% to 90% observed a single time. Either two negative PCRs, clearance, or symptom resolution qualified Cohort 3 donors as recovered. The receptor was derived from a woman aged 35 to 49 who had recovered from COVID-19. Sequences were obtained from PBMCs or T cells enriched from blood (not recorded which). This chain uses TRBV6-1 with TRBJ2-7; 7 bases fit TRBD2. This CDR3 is CASRGGSHEQYF. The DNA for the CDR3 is TGTGCCAGCAGGGGGGGGTCGCACGAGCAGTACTTC.